This T cell receptor beta chain was identified during a study of T cell changes during pregnancy in multiple sclerosis. Germline CDR1 reads SNHLY; CDR2 reads FYNNEI. This CDR3 is 15 amino acids long. Losses at the gene ends were 2 bases for V and 5 bases for J; bases not matched to a gene: 5. Only in-frame clones appear in the TCRdb table, and some are missing; sequencing was by immunoSEQ multiplex PCR. The top ten hold about 0.8% of the sample, which has around 43,000 clones, roughly nine tenths seen once. This specimen was CD4+ T cells from peripheral blood mononuclear cells, taken before pregnancy. This receptor was identified in a female donor with multiple sclerosis, enrolled in a pregnancy study. This chain joins TRBV2 and TRBJ2-1, with 8 bases aligning to TRBD2. CDR3 nucleotides: TGTGCCAGCAGTGAAACTAGCGGAAAACACAATGAGCAGTTCTTC. This encodes CASSETSGKHNEQFF.